This T cell receptor (beta chain) was found in a study of cytomegalovirus exposure and HLA in healthy donors. The wider study: Out of 150 million to 200 million T cells, an earlier analysis found over 90 million unique TCR beta sequences in total. General study results and limits: The classifier, whose performance was assessed in both the original and validation cohorts, reportedly diagnosed cytomegalovirus status with high specificity and sensitivity. There were reportedly fewer N-insertions in an Asian-associated ancestry cluster than the approximately 670-donor mean, in a later analysis.

PCR amplification relied on 60 Vbeta primers (plus 13 Jbeta primers). The method was immunoSEQ multiplex PCR; TCRdb's version includes in-frame clones alone and lacks a portion of them. This table holds fewer than 200,000 clones, 65% to 85% found once. Details on this clone: The antigen remains undetermined.

Whereas donors were nominally healthy upon sampling, unrecorded immune exposures were probable. The CDR3 covers 19 residues. Trimming shortened V by 0 bases and J by 1 base, and 21 bases separated the two germline ends. The germline V gene has CDR1 WNHNN and CDR2 SYGVQD (reference sequence). The chain has TRBV10-1 and TRBJ2-5; maybe TRBD2 (6 bases). The sequence derives from a woman aged 45 to 65 in good health and CMV-seropositive. The material sequenced was PBMCs. CDR3 sequence (DNA): TGCGCCAGCAGTGAGTCGAGGGTTGTGGCTAGCGCGTGCCAAGAGACCCAGTACTTC. This sequence encodes CASSESRVVASACQETQYF.